This TCR beta chain was identified during a study of graft-versus-host responses after intestinal transplantation (dated by TCRdb to about 2021). For the study in its entirety: The transplants that recipients received were multivisceral, liver-intestinal, or isolated intestinal. Every recipient was given anti-thymocyte globulin induction, followed by about three years of maintenance tacrolimus and steroids. Bulk TCR-beta CDR3 sequencing was used to track graft-versus-host and host-versus-graft alloreactive T cell clones in the graft, circulation and bone marrow after intestinal transplantation. Alloreactive clones were identified by sequencing pre-transplant mixed lymphocyte reaction products and comparing them with unstimulated pre-transplant donor and recipient T cells. The cohort enrolled about two dozen intestinal transplant recipients, one of whom was a retransplant, and 3 patients without pretransplant specimens were excluded. A peak of at least 4% donor T cells among recipient peripheral blood mononuclear cells was the definition used for donor T cell macrochimerism. Rather than being sequenced by the commercial service, samples from a few later patients were sequenced in-house on an Illumina MiSeq and processed with MiXCR. Broad study findings and their caveats: High GvH to HvG T cell clonal ratios were observed in the allografts of patients with donor T cell macrochimerism. GvH clones turned up in recipient bone marrow, with some appearing earlier in ileal mucosa or blood, a pattern consistent with an intestinal mucosal origin. Early after transplant, peak levels of circulating GvH clones were found to be associated with declines in HvG clones. The conclusions were limited by the relatively low number and heterogeneity of the intestinal transplant patients.

The library was generated by the immunoSEQ multiplex PCR assay. For most patients, genomic DNA was subjected to high-throughput TCR-beta CDR3 sequencing by Adaptive Biotechnologies. As for the original processing: TCR sequencing data were retrieved from Adaptive's ImmunoSEQ software for about 17 patients, whereas a few other patients were processed with MiXCR and VDJtools. CDR3 nucleotide sequences shared between donor and recipient were removed because their origin could not be assigned. To count as alloreactive, a clone needed at least 2-fold expansion over unstimulated cells and a minimum CFSE-low frequency of 0.002% (template counts) or 0.001% (read counts). Clones detected in sequenced pre-transplant spleen, lymph node, or MLR CFSE-low populations of the donor or recipient were defined as mappable. The cumulative frequency of alloreactive clones was calculated as a percentage of all sequences, weighted by copy number. The table comes from immuneACCESS by way of TCRdb, which keeps in-frame sequences with V and J called. Part of the clones is missing from these tables; in studies checked, under half for an unresolved V gene and the rest for unknown reasons. V, J and clone size derive from that table, while D and trimming were established from the DNA sequence. The sample yields about 77,000 clones; about 90% were counted once. Approximately 0.7% of the sample is taken by the ten largest.

Blood samples were collected up to 4 times in the first month after transplant and then at least monthly when available. In the case of this clone: This receptor's antigen is unknown. Per-nucleotide qualities are absent, and no much larger clonotype sits a single base away.

V is reduced by 6 bases and J by 3 bases, leaving a spacing of 14 bases between them. Including cysteine and phenylalanine, the CDR3 has 14 amino acids. Only the CDR3 portion is preserved as DNA: 42 bases, with reading frame beginning at the first base. The germline V gene yields MNHEY for CDR1 and SVGAGI for CDR2. The chain joins TRBV6-5 to TRBJ2-5, with the D gene uncertain. The specimen was PBMCs, collected 98 days after intestinal transplantation. The clonotype was recovered from a human patient who received an intestinal transplant, so some T cells may come from the graft donor. This receptor carries the CDR3 CASRNWQLEETQYF. The nucleotide sequence reads TGTGCCAGCAGGAATTGGCAGTTAGAAGAGACCCAGTACTTC.